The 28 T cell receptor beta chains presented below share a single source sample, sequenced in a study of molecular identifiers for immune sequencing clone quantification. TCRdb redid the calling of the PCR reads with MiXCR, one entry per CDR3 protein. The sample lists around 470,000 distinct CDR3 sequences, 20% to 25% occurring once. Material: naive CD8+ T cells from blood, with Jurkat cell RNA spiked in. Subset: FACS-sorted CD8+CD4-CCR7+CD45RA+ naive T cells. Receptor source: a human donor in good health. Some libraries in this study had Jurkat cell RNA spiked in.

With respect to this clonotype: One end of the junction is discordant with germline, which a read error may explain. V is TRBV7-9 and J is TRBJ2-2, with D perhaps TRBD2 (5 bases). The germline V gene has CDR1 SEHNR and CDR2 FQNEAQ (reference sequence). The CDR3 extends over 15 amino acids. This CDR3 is CASSPGPANTGELLF. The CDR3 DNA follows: TGTGCCAGCAGCCCCGGACCAGCGAACACCGGGGAGCTGCTTTTT.

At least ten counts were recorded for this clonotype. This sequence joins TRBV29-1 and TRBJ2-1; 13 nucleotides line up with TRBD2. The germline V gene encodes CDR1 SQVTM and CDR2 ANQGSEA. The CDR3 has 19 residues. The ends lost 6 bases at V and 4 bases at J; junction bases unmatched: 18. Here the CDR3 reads CSVRHAGTSGRALYNEQFF. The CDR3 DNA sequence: TGCAGCGTGCGGCATGCGGGTACTAGCGGGAGGGCCCTTTACAATGAGCAGTTCTTC.

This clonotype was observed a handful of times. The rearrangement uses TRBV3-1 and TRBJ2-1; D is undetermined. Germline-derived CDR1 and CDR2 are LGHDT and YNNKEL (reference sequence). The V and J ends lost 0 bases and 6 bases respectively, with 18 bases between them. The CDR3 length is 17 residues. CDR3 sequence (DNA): TGTGCCAGCAGCCAAGATTGGGGTCTTTCGTTTCCCAATGAGCAGTTCTTC. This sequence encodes CASSQDWGLSFPNEQFF.

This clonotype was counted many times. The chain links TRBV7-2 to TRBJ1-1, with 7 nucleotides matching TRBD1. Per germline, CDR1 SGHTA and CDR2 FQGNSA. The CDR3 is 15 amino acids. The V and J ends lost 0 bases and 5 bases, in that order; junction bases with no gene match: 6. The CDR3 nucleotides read TGTGCCAGCAGCTTAGCCGCAGGGGGTGGAACTGAAGCTTTCTTT. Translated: CASSLAAGGGTEAFF.

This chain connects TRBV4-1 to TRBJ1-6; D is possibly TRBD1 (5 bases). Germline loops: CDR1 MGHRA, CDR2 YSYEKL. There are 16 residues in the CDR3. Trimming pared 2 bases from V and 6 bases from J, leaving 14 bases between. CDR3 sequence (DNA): TGCGCCAGCAGCCAACCAAAGGGACGGGGTAATTCACCCCTCCACTTT. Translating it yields CASSQPKGRGNSPLHF.

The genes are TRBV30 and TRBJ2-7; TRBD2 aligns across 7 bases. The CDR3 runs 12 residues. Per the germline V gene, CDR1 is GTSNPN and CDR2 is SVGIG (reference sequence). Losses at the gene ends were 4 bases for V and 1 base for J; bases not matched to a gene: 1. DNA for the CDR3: TGTGCCTGGACTAGCGGATCCTACGAGCAGTACTTC. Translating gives CAWTSGSYEQYF.

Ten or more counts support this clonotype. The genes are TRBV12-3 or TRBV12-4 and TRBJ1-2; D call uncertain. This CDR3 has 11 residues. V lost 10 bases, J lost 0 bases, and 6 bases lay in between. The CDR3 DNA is TGTGCCACCGGAGCTAACTATGGCTACACCTTC. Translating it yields CATGANYGYTF.

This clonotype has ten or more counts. The CDR3 is CSANTLGGMDTQYF. In DNA, the CDR3 is TGCAGTGCCAACACGCTTGGGGGTATGGATACGCAGTATTTT. This chain joins TRBV20-1 and TRBJ2-3; either TRBD1 or TRBD2 may supply D (5 bases each). This CDR3 has 14 residues. Germline V gene data show CDR1 as DFQATT and CDR2 as SNEGSKA (reference sequence). V dropped 6 bases and J dropped 6 bases, with 19 bases sitting between them.

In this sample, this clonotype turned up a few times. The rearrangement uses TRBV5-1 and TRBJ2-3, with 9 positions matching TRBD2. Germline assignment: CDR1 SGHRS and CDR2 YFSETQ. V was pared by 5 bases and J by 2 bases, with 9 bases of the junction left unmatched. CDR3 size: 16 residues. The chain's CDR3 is CASSSGTSKLTDTQYF. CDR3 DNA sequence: TGCGCCAGCAGTTCTGGGACTAGCAAACTCACAGATACGCAGTATTTT.

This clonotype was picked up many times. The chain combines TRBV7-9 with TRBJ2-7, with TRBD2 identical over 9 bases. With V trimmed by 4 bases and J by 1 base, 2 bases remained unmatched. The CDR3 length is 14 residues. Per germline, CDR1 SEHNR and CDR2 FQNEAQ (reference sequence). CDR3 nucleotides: TGTGCCAGCAGCTCCCTAGCGGGATCCTACGAGCAGTACTTC. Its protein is CASSSLAGSYEQYF.

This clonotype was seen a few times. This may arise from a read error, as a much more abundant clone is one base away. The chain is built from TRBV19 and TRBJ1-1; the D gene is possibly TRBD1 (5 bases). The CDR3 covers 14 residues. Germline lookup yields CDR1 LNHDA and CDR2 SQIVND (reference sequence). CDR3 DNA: TGTGTCAGTAGGACTCCGGACAAGAACACTGAAGCTTTCTTT. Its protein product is CVSRTPDKNTEAFF.

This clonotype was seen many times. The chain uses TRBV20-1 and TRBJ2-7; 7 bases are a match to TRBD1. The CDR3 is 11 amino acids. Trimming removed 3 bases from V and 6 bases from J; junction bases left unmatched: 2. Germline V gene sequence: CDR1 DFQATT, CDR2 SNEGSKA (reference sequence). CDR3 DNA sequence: TGCAGTGCTAGGACAGGGAGCGAGCAGTACTTC. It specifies CSARTGSEQYF.

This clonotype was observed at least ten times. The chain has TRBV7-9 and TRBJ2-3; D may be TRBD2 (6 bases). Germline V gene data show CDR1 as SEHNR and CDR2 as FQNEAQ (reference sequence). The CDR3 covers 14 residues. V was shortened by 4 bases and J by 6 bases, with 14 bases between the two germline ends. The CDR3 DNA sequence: TGTGCCAGCAGCTCGGGACTCCCCCGGGATACGCAGTATTTT. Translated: CASSSGLPRDTQYF.

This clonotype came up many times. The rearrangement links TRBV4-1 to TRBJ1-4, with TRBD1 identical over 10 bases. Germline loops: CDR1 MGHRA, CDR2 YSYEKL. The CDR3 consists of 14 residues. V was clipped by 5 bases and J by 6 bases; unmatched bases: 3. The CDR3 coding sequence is TGCGCCAGCAGCACGGACAGGGGGGATGAAAAACTGTTTTTT. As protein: CASSTDRGDEKLFF.

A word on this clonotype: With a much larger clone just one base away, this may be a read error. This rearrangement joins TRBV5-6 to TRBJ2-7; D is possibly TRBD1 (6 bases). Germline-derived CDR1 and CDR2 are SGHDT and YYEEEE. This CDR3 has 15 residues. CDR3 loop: CASSSPDSDWGEHYF. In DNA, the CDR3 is TGTGCCAGCAGCTCGCCGGACAGCGATTGGGGCGAGCATTACTTC.

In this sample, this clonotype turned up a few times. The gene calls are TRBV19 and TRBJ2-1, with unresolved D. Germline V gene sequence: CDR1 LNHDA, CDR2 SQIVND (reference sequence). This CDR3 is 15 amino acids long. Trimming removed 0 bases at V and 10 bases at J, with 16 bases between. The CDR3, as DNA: TGTGCCAGTAGTATAGATTTCTCCAGTAGTAAGGAGCAGTTCTTC. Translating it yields CASSIDFSSSKEQFF.

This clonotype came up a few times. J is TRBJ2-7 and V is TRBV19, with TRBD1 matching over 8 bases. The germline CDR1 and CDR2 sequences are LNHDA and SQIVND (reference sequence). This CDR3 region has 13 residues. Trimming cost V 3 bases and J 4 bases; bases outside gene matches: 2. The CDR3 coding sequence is TGTGCCAGTAGTATCACAGGGGGATACGAGCAGTACTTC. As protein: CASSITGGYEQYF.

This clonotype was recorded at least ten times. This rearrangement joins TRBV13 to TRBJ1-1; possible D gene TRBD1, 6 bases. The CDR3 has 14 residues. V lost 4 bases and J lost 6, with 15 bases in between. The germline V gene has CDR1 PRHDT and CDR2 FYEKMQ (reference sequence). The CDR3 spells CASSSIDRFAEAFF. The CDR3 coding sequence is TGTGCCAGCAGCTCGATCGACAGGTTTGCTGAAGCTTTCTTT.

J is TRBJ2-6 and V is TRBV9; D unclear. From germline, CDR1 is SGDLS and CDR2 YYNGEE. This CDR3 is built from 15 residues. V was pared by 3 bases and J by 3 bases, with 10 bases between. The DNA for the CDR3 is TGTGCCAGCAGCGGATTCGAAGTTGGGGCCAACGTCCTGACTTTC. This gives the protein CASSGFEVGANVLTF.

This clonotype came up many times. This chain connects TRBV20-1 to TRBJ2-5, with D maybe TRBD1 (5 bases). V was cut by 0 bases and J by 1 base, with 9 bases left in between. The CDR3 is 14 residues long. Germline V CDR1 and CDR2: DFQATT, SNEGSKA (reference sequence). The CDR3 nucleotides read TGCAGTGCTAGAGATTTTGACAGCCAAGAGACCCAGTACTTC. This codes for CSARDFDSQETQYF.

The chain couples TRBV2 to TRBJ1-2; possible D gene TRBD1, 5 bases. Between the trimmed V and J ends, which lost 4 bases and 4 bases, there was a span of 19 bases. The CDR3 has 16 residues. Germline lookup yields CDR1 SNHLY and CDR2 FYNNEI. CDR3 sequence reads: CASSGGRAQPVYGYTF. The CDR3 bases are TGTGCCAGCAGTGGGGGCCGGGCCCAGCCTGTCTATGGCTACACCTTC. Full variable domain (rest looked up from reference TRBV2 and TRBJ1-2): EPEVTQTPSHQVTQMGQEVILRCVPISNHLYFYWYRQILGQKVEFLVSFYNNEISEKSEIFDDQFSVERPDGSNFTLKIRSTKLEDSAMYFCASSGGRAQPVYGYTFGSGTRLTVV.

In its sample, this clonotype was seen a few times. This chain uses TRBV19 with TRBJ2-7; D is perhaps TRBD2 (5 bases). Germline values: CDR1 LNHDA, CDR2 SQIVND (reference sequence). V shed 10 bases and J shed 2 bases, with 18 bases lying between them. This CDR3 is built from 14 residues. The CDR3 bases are TGTGCCACCGGATCGGGGTCCGCCGCCTACGAGCAGTACTTC. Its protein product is CATGSGSAAYEQYF. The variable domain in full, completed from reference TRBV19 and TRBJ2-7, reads DGGITQSPKYLFRKEGQNVTLSCEQNLNHDAMYWYRQDPGQGLRLIYYSQIVNDFQKGDIAEGYSVSREKKESFPLTVTSAQKNPTAFYLCATGSGSAAYEQYFGPGTRLTVT.

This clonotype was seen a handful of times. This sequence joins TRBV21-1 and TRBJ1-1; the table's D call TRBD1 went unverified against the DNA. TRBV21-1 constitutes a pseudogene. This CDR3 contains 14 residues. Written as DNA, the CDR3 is TGTGCCAGCAGCTATACTGACAGGCACACTGAAGCTTTCTTT. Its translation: CASSYTDRHTEAFF.

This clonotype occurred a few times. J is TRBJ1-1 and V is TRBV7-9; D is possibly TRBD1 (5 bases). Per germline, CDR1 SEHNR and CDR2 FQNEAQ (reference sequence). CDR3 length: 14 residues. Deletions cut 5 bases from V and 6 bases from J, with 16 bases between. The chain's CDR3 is CASSGDGGGPEAFF. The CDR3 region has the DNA TGTGCCAGCAGCGGAGATGGGGGTGGCCCTGAAGCTTTCTTT.

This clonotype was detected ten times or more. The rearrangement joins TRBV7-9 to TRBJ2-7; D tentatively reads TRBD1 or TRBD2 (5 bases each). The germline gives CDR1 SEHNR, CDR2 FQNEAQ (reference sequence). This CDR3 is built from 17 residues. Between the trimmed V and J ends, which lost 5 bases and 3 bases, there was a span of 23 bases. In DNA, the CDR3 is TGTGCCAGCAGCCCCGCGGACGCAGGGACGGATTTCTACGAGCAGTACTTC. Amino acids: CASSPADAGTDFYEQYF. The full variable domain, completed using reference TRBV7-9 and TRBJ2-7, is DTGVSQNPRHKITKRGQNVTFRCDPISEHNRLYWYRQTLGQGPEFLTYFQNEAQLEKSRLLSDRFSAERPKGSFSTLEIQRTEQGDSAMYLCASSPADAGTDFYEQYFGPGTRLTVT.

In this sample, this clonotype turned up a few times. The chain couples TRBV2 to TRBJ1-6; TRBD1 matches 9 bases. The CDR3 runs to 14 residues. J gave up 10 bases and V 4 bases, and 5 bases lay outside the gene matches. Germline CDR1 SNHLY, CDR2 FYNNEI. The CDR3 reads CASSATGGISPLHF. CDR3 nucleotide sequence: TGTGCCAGCAGTGCGACAGGGGGTATCTCACCCCTCCACTTT.

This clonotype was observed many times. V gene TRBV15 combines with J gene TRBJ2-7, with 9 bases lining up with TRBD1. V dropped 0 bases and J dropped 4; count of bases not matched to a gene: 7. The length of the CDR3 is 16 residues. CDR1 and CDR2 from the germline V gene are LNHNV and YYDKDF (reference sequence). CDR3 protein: CATSRDKGQGMYEQYF. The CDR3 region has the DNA TGTGCCACCAGCAGAGATAAGGGACAGGGAATGTACGAGCAGTACTTC.

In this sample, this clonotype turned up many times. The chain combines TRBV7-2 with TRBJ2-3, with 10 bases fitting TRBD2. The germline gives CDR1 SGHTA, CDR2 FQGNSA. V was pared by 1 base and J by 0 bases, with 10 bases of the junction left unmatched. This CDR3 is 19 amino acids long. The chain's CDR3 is CASSLGLAGVLPSTDTQYF. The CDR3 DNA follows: TGTGCCAGCAGCTTAGGGCTAGCGGGGGTTCTCCCTAGCACAGATACGCAGTATTTT.